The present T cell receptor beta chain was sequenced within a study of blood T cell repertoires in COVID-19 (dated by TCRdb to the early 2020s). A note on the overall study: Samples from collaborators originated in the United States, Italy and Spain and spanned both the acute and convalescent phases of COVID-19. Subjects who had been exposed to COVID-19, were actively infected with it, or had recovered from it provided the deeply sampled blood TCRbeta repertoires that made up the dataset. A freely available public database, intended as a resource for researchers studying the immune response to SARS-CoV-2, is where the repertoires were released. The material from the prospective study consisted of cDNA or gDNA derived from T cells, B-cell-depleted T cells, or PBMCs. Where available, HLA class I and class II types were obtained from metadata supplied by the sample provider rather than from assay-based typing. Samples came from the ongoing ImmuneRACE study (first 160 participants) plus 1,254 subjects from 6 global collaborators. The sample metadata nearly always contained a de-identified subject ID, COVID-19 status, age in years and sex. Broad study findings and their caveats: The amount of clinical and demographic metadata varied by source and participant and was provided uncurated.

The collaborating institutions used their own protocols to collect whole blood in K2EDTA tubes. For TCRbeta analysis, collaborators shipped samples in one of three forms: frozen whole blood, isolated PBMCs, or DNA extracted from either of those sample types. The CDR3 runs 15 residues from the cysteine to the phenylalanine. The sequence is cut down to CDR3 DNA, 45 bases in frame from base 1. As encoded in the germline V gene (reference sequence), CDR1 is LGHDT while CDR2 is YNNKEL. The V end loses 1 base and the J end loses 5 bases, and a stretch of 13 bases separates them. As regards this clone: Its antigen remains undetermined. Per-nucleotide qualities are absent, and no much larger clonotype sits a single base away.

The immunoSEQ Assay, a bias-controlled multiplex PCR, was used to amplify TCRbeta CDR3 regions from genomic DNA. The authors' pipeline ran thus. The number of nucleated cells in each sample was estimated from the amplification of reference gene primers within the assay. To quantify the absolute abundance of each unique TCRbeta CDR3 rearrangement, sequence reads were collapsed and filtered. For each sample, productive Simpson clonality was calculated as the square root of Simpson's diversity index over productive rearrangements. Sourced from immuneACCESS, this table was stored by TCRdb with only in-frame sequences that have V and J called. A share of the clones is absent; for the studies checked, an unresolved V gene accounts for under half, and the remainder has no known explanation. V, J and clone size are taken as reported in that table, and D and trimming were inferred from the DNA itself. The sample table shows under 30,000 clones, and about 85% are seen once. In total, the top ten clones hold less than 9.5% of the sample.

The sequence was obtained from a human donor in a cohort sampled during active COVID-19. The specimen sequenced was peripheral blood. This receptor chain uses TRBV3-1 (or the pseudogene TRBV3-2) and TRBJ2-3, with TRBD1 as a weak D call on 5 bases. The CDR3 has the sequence CASSQVQGVGDTQYF. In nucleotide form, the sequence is TGTGCCAGCAGCCAAGTCCAAGGGGTGGGAGATACGCAGTATTTT.